Listed here are 20 T cell receptor beta chains from one sample, sequenced in a study of graft-versus-host responses after intestinal transplantation. The table came from immunoSEQ multiplex PCR; TCRdb's copy has only in-frame clones and leaves some out. This table holds some 100,000 clones, around 90% found once. The antigens of these receptors remain unknown. Sequencing used unstimulated CD8+ T cells sorted from spleen or lymph node cells, obtained before transplant. These receptors all stem from a human donor who was the organ donor for an intestinal transplant.

This chain joins TRBV7-2 and TRBJ1-1; 7 bases align to TRBD1. CDR1 SGHTA and CDR2 FQGNSA come from the germline V gene. V lost 5 bases to trimming and J lost 1 base; unmatched junction nucleotides: 4. This CDR3 has 14 residues. CDR3 bases: TGTGCCAGCAGCGCGACAGGGTGGAACACTGAAGCTTTCTTT. Amino acid sequence: CASSATGWNTEAFF.

The rearrangement joins TRBV13 to TRBJ1-5, with D perhaps TRBD1 (6 bases). The CDR3 contains 14 residues. Deletions cut 3 bases from V and 0 bases from J, with 6 bases between. Per germline, CDR1 PRHDT and CDR2 FYEKMQ (reference sequence). In nucleotides, the CDR3 is TGTGCCAGCAGCTTCAGGGGTAGCAATCAGCCCCAGCATTTT. It yields the protein CASSFRGSNQPQHF. Using reference TRBV13 and TRBJ1-5 for the parts outside the CDR3, the full variable domain is AAGVIQSPRHLIKEKRETATLKCYPIPRHDTVYWYQQGPGQDPQFLISFYEKMQSDKGSIPDRFSAQQFSDYHSELNMSSLELGDSALYFCASSFRGSNQPQHFGDGTRLSIL.

The gene calls are TRBV28 and TRBJ2-1, with TRBD1 identical over 8 bases. V shed 6 bases and J 3 bases; nucleotides not matched to a gene: 10. Germline V lookup: CDR1 MDHEN, CDR2 SYDVKM. The CDR3 loop spans 16 amino acids. CDR3: CASREIGQGGYNEQFF. In DNA form, the CDR3 reads TGTGCCAGCAGAGAAATAGGACAGGGCGGCTACAATGAGCAGTTCTTC.

J is TRBJ1-1 and V is TRBV21-1; TRBD1 is taken as the D call from the table, unchecked against the DNA. TRBV21-1 is a listed pseudogene. CDR3 length: 19 amino acids. Here the CDR3 reads CASSKALRQGPSMNTEAFF. The CDR3 coding sequence is TGTGCCAGCAGCAAAGCGCTTCGTCAGGGGCCCTCCATGAACACTGAAGCTTTCTTT.

V is TRBV30 and J is TRBJ1-2, with unresolved D. The germline CDR1 and CDR2 sequences are GTSNPN and SVGIG (reference sequence). Trimming cost V 0 bases and J 5 bases, with 16 bases left between them. The CDR3 consists of 15 residues. CDR3 in DNA: TGTGCCTGGAGTGTAAGCCAATCCTTCCCTTATGGCTACACCTTC. Its translation is CAWSVSQSFPYGYTF.

The chain is built from TRBV21-1 and TRBJ2-1; the D call in the table, TRBD1, was not verified against the DNA. TRBV21-1 is given as a pseudogene. CDR3 length equals 16 residues. CDR3 coding DNA: TGTGCCAGCAGCAAAGTTGGACAGGGAGGCCCTAATGAGCAGTTCTTC. Protein: CASSKVGQGGPNEQFF.

J is TRBJ2-1 and V is TRBV19; weak D call: TRBD2 (6 bases). The V end was cut by 9 bases, the J end by 3 bases, with 15 bases between. Germline CDR1 LNHDA, CDR2 SQIVND (reference sequence). This CDR3 spans 14 amino acids. In DNA form, the CDR3 reads TGTGCCAGCCATACCGGGACTGACTACAATGAGCAGTTCTTC. This sequence encodes CASHTGTDYNEQFF.

The chain carries TRBV6-4 and TRBJ2-7, with a possible D match to TRBD2 (6 bases). Trimming pared 5 bases from V and 4 bases from J, leaving 18 bases between. The CDR3 is 15 residues long. Germline V gene lookup returns CDR1 MRHNA and CDR2 SNTAGT. CDR3 region: CASSSVRDSVYEQYF. For the CDR3, the DNA is TGTGCCAGCAGTTCGGTCCGGGACTCAGTTTACGAGCAGTACTTC.

The count of this clone is one. CDR3: CASRPRGANGELFF. The DNA for the CDR3 is TGTGCCAGCCGTCCCCGCGGCGCCAACGGGGAGCTGTTTTTT. The chain carries TRBV2 and TRBJ2-2; D remains unclear. Trimming removed 8 bases from V and 7 bases from J, with 17 bases in between. Germline V gene lookup returns CDR1 SNHLY and CDR2 FYNNEI. The CDR3 consists of 14 residues.

The rearrangement joins TRBV28 to TRBJ1-5, with 7 bases that match TRBD1. The V gene end was trimmed by 6 bases and the J gene end by 1 base; junction bases not matched to a gene: 6. Germline lookup yields CDR1 MDHEN and CDR2 SYDVKM. The CDR3 has 15 residues. The CDR3 region is CASSPDRASNQPQHF. The CDR3 DNA is TGTGCCAGCAGCCCAGACAGGGCGAGCAATCAGCCCCAGCATTTT.

CDR3 protein: CASSVDREETQYF. For the CDR3, the DNA is TGTGCCAGCAGCGTGGACAGGGAAGAGACCCAGTACTTC. The rearrangement joins TRBV9 to TRBJ2-5; TRBD1 agrees at 8 bases. V lost 2 bases to trimming and J lost 3 bases; unmatched junction nucleotides: 0. The CDR3 length is 13 residues. Germline values: CDR1 SGDLS, CDR2 YYNGEE.

This clone was seen a single time. The V call is TRBV19, the J call TRBJ2-1; D uncertain. The CDR3 contains 20 residues. V lost 1 base to trimming and J lost 0 bases, with 22 bases between them. CDR1 and CDR2 from the germline V gene are LNHDA and SQIVND (reference sequence). The CDR3 sequence is CASSIVPRLITVSSYNEQFF. The CDR3 nucleotides are TGTGCCAGTAGTATAGTTCCTCGACTCATAACCGTAAGCTCCTACAATGAGCAGTTCTTC.

The rearrangement links TRBV5-1 to TRBJ1-1; D possibly corresponds to TRBD1 (6 bases). This CDR3 contains 15 residues. Deletions cut 0 bases from V and 0 bases from J, with 9 bases between. Germline lookup yields CDR1 SGHRS and CDR2 YFSETQ. CDR3: CASSLEGQMNTEAFF. For the CDR3, the DNA is TGCGCCAGCAGCTTGGAAGGACAGATGAACACTGAAGCTTTCTTT.

To note about this clone: One end of the junction does not line up with germline, which may come from a read error. The chain has TRBV10-3 and TRBJ1-4, with D perhaps matching TRBD1 (5 bases). CDR3 length: 14 amino acids. CDR1 and CDR2 (germline): ENHRY, SYGVKD. CDR3 sequence: CAISDPNELAGRVF. The CDR3, as DNA: TGTGCCATCAGTGACCCTAACGAGTTGGCGGGACGGGTTTTT.

The chain links TRBV28 to TRBJ1-5, with unresolved D. Per the germline V gene, CDR1 is MDHEN and CDR2 is SYDVKM. The V end was cut by 5 bases, the J end by 2 bases, with 4 bases between. The CDR3 runs 12 residues. The CDR3 reads CASSGRNQPQHF. The DNA of the CDR3 is TGTGCCAGCAGTGGGCGCAATCAGCCCCAGCATTTT.

The chain has TRBV30 and TRBJ2-6, with D perhaps TRBD1 (6 bases). The CDR3 runs to 15 residues. V gave up 2 bases and J gave up 0 bases, with 8 bases separating them. Germline CDR1 is GTSNPN and CDR2 is SVGIG (reference sequence). In nucleotides, the CDR3 is TGTGCCTGGAGTCAGGACAGCTCTGGGGCCAACGTCCTGACTTTC. This gives the protein CAWSQDSSGANVLTF.

J is TRBJ2-5 and V is TRBV7-9; D is perhaps TRBD2 (5 bases). V dropped 0 bases and J dropped 5 bases, with 13 bases sitting between them. The CDR3 runs to 15 residues. Germline lookup yields CDR1 SEHNR and CDR2 FQNEAQ (reference sequence). CDR3 region: CASSLALRRGETQYF. The CDR3 region has the DNA TGTGCCAGCAGCTTAGCGCTAAGACGCGGGGAGACCCAGTACTTC.

The CDR3 loop is CASSRGLADTDTQYF. The DNA for the CDR3 is TGTGCCAGCAGCCGGGGACTAGCAGACACAGATACGCAGTATTTT. The chain has TRBV28 and TRBJ2-3; TRBD2 matches at 9 bases. Trimming took 6 bases from V and 2 from J; bases not matched to a gene: 6. In germline, CDR1 is MDHEN, CDR2 SYDVKM. There are 15 residues in the CDR3.

In this sample, this clone turned up once. The chain links TRBV7-9 to TRBJ2-5; no firm D call. Germline V gene lookup returns CDR1 SEHNR and CDR2 FQNEAQ (reference sequence). The CDR3 covers 14 residues. V was clipped by 1 base and J by 1 base, with 7 bases between them. The chain's CDR3 is CASSLEQAQETQYF. As DNA, the CDR3 is TGTGCCAGCAGCTTAGAGCAGGCCCAAGAGACCCAGTACTTC.

The chain joins TRBV6-6 to TRBJ2-7; 9 bases match TRBD1. Germline CDR1 MNHNY, CDR2 SVGAGI (reference sequence). The CDR3 covers 16 residues. V was clipped by 4 bases and J by 5 bases; unmatched bases: 12. CDR3 protein: CASSSTQGARVNEQYF. The CDR3 DNA reads as TGTGCCAGCAGTTCCACACAGGGGGCGCGGGTCAACGAGCAGTACTTC.